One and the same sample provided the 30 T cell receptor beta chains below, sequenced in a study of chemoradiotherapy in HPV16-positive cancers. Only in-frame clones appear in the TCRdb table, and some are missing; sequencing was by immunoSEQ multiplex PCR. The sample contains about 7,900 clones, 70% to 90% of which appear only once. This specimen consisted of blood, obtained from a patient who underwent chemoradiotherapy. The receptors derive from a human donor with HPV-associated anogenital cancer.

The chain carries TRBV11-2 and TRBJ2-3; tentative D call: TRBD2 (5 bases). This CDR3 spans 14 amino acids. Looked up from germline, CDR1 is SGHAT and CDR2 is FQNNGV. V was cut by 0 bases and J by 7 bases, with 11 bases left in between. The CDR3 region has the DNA TGTGCCAGCAGCTTAGAGCTTGGCGGGTATACGCAGTATTTT. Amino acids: CASSLELGGYTQYF.

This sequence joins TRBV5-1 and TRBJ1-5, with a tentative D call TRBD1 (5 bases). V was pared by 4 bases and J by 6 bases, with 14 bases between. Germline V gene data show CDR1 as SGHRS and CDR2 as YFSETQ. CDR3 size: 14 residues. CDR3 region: CASSPAGVSQPQHF. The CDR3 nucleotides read TGCGCCAGCAGCCCGGCGGGGGTGAGTCAGCCCCAGCATTTT.

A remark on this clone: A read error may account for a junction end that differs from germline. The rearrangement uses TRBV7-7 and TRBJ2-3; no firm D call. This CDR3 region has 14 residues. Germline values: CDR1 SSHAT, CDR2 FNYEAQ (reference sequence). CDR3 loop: CASSLSTSTDTQYF. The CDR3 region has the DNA TGTGCTAGCAGCCTTAGCACCAGCACAGATACGCAGTATTTT. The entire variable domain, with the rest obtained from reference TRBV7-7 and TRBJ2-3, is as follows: GAGVSQSPRYKVTKRGQDVTLRCDPISSHATLYWYQQALGQGPEFLTYFNYEAQPDKSGLPSDRFSAERPEGSISTLTIQRTEQRDSAMYRCASSLSTSTDTQYFGPGTRLTVL.

CDR3 coding DNA: TGTGCCAGCAGCCCGGGACAGGGAGACTACGAGCAGTACTTC. Translating gives CASSPGQGDYEQYF. This rearrangement joins TRBV4-2 to TRBJ2-7; TRBD1 agrees at 9 bases. Trimming removed 4 bases from V and 3 bases from J; junction bases left unmatched: 4. Germline CDR1 reads LGHNA; CDR2 reads YNFKEQ. The CDR3 sequence is 14 residues long.

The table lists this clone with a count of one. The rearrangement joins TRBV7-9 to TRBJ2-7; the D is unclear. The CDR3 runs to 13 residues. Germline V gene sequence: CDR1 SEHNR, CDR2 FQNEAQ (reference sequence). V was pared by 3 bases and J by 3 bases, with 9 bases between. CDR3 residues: CASSLGILYEQYF. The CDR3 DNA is TGTGCCAGCAGCTTGGGGATTCTCTACGAGCAGTACTTC.

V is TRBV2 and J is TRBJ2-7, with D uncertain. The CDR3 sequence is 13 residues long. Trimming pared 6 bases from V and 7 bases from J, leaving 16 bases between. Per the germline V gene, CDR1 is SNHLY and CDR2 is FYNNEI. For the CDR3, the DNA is TGTGCCAGCAGACAACGAATGGAAGGGGAGCAGTACTTC. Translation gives CASRQRMEGEQYF.

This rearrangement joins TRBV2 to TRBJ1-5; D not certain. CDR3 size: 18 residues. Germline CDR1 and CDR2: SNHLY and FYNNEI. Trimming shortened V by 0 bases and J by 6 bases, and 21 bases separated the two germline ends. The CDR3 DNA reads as TGTGCCAGCAGTGAAGCGGGGTTCCCGGATCCGGCAGGTCAGCCCCAGCATTTT. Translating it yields CASSEAGFPDPAGQPQHF.

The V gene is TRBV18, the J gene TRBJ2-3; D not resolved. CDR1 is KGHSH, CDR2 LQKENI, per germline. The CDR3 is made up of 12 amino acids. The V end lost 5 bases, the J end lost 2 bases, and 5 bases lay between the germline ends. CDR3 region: CASSRSTDTQYF. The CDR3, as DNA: TGTGCCAGCTCAAGGTCCACAGATACGCAGTATTTT.

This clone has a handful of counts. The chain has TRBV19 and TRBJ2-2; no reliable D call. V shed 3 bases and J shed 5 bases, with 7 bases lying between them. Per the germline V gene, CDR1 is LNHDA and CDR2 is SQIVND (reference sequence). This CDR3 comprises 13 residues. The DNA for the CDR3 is TGTGCCAGTAGTATCTGGGGTACCGGGGAGCTGTTTTTT. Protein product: CASSIWGTGELFF.

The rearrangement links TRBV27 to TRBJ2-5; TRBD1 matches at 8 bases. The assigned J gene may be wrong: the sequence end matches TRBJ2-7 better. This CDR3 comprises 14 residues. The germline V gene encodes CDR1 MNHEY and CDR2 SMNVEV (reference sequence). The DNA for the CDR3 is TGTGCCAGCAGTCAACAGGGGGGCTCCTACGAGCAGTACTTC. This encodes CASSQQGGSYEQYF.

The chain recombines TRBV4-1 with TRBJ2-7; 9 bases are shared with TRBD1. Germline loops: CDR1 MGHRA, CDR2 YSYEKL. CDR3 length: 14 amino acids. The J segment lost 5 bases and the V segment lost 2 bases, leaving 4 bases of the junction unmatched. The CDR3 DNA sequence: TGCGCCAGCAGCCAACGGACAGGGGAAAACGAGCAGTACTTC. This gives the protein CASSQRTGENEQYF.

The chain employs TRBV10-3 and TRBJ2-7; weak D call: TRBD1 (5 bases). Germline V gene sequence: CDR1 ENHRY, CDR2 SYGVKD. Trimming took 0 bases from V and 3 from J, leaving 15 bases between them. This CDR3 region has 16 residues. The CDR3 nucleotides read TGTGCCATCAGTGAGTCTGAGTTGAAGGGGTTCTACGAGCAGTACTTC. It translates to CAISESELKGFYEQYF.

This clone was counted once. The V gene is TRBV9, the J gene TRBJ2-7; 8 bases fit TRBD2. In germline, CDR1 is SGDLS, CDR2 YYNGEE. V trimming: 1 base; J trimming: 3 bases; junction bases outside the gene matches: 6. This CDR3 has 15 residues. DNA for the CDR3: TGTGCCAGCAGCGTAAGCGGGGGTACAAACTACGAGCAGTACTTC. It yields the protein CASSVSGGTNYEQYF.

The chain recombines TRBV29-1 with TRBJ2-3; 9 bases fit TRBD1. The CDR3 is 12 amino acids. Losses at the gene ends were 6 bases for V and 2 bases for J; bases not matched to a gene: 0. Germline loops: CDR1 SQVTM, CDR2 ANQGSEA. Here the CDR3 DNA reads TGCAGCGTACAGGGGGCCACAGATACGCAGTATTTT. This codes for CSVQGATDTQYF.

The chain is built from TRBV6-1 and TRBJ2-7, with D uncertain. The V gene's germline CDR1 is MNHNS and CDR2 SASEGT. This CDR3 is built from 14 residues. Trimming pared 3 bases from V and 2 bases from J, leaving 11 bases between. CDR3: CASSDVSRPYEQYF. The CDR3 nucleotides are TGTGCCAGCAGTGATGTCAGTAGGCCCTACGAGCAGTACTTC.

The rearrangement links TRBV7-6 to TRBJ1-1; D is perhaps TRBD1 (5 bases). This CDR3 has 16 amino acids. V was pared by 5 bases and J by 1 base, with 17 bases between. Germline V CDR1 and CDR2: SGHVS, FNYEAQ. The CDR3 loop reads CASSPNPGRSNTEAFF. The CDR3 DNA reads TGTGCCAGCAGCCCAAACCCGGGACGGTCGAACACTGAAGCTTTCTTT.

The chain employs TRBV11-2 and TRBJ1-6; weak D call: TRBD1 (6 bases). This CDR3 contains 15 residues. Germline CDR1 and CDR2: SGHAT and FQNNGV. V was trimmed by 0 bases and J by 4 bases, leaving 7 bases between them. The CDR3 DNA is TGTGCCAGCAGCTTAGAAACAGGGTATAATTCACCCCTCCACTTT. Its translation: CASSLETGYNSPLHF.

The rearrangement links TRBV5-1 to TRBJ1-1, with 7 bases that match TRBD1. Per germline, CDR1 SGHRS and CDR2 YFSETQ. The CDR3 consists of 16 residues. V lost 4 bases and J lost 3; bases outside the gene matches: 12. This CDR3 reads CASSRGPRSGDTEAFF. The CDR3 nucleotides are TGCGCCAGCAGCAGGGGGCCCAGGAGTGGGGACACTGAAGCTTTCTTT.

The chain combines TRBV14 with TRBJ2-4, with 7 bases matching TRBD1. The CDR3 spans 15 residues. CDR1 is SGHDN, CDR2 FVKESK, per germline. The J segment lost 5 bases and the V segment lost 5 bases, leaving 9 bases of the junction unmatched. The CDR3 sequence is CASSKLGTGENIQYF. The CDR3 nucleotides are TGTGCCAGCAGCAAATTGGGAACAGGGGAAAACATTCAGTACTTC.

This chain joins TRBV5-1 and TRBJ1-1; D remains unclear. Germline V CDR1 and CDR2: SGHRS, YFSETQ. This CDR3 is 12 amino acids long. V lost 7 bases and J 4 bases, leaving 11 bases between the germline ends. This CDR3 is CASRDTATEAFF. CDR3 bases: TGCGCCAGCCGAGACACAGCCACTGAAGCTTTCTTT.

In DNA form, the CDR3 reads TGTGCCAGCAGCGAAATGGCCGACGCGGAGACCCAGTACTTC. Amino acid sequence: CASSEMADAETQYF. The rearrangement joins TRBV9 to TRBJ2-5; D not resolved. This CDR3 contains 14 residues. Germline V CDR1 and CDR2: SGDLS, YYNGEE. Trimming took 3 bases from V and 5 from J, leaving 14 bases between them.

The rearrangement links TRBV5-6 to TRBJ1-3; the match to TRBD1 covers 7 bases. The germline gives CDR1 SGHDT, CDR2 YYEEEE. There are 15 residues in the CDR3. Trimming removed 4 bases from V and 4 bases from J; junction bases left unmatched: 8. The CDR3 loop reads CASSLPTGSGNTIYF. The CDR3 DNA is TGTGCCAGCAGCCTACCGACAGGGTCCGGAAACACCATATATTTT. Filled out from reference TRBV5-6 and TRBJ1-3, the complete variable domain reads DAGVTQSPTHLIKTRGQQVTLRCSPKSGHDTVSWYQQALGQGPQFIFQYYEEEERQRGNFPDRFSGHQFPNYSSELNVNALLLGDSALYLCASSLPTGSGNTIYFGEGSWLTVV.

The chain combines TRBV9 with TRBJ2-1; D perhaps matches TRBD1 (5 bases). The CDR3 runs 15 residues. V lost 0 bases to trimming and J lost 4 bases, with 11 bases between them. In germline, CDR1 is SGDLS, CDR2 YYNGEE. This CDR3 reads CASSVEGAGYNEQFF. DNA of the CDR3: TGTGCCAGCAGCGTAGAAGGGGCCGGATACAATGAGCAGTTCTTC.

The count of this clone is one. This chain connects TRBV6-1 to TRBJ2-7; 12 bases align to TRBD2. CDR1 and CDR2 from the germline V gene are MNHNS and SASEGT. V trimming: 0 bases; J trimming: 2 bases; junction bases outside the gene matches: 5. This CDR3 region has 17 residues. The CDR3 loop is CASSEARLAGGPYEQYF. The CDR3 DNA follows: TGTGCCAGCAGTGAAGCGCGTCTAGCGGGAGGGCCCTACGAGCAGTACTTC.

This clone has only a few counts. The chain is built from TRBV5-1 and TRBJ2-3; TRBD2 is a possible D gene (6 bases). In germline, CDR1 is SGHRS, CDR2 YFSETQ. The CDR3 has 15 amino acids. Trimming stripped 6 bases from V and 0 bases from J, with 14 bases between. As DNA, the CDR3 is TGCGCCAGCATCCCCGGGACTCAAAGCACAGATACGCAGTATTTT. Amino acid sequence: CASIPGTQSTDTQYF.

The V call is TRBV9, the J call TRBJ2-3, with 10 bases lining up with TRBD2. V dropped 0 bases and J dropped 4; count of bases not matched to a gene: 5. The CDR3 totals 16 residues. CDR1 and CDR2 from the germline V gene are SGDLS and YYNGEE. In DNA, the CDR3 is TGTGCCAGCAGCGTAGGAGCGGGGGGGTGGTCAGATACGCAGTATTTT. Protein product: CASSVGAGGWSDTQYF.

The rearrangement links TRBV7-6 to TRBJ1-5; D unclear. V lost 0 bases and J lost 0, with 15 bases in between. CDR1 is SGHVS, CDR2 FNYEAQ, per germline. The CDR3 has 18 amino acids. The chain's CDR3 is CASSLAASSPYSNQPQHF. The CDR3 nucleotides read TGTGCCAGCAGCTTAGCCGCCTCCTCCCCTTATAGCAATCAGCCCCAGCATTTT.

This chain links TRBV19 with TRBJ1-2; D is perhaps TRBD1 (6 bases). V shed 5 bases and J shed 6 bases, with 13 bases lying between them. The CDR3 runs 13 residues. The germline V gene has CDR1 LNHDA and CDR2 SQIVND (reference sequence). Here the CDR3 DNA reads TGTGCCAGTAGTCAGAGACAGGAAGATGGCTACACCTTC. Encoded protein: CASSQRQEDGYTF.

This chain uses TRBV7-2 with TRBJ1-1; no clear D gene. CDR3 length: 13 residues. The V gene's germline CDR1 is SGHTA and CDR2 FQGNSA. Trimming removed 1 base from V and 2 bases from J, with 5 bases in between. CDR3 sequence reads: CASSLGANTEAFF. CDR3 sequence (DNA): TGTGCCAGCAGCTTAGGGGCAAACACTGAAGCTTTCTTT.

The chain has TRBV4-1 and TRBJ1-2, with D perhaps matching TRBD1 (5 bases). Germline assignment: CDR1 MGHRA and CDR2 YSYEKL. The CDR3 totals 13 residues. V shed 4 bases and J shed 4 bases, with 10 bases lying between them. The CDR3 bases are TGCGCCAGCAGCCTGGACACCTCCTATGGCTACACCTTC. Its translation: CASSLDTSYGYTF.